Listed here are 14 T cell receptor beta chains from one sample, sequenced in a study of blood T cell repertoires in COVID-19. The table came from immunoSEQ multiplex PCR; TCRdb's copy has only in-frame clones and leaves some out. The sample lists about 180,000 clones, 82% seen once, with around 8% in the top ten. Sequencing was done on a sample of peripheral blood. The receptors were gathered from a woman aged 70-85 years with acute or convalescent COVID-19.

The chain is built from TRBV28 and TRBJ2-5, with D possibly TRBD1 on 5 matching bases. The ends were cut back, 2 bases at V and 5 bases at J, with 9 bases in the middle. The CDR3 is 13 amino acids. From germline, CDR1 is MDHEN and CDR2 SYDVKM. The CDR3 reads CASSLGRVETQYF. CDR3 DNA: TGTGCCAGCAGTTTAGGCAGGGTTGAGACCCAGTACTTC.

The CDR3 reads CASSPTQVQSYGYTF. For the CDR3, the DNA is TGTGCCAGCAGCCCAACACAGGTTCAGTCCTATGGCTACACCTTC. The chain joins TRBV7-8 to TRBJ1-2; a weak D match, TRBD1 (5 bases). Trimming took off 5 bases at V and 4 bases at J, with 17 bases between the two ends. CDR3 length equals 15 residues. Germline values: CDR1 SGHVS, CDR2 FQNEAQ.

The chain joins TRBV4-3 to TRBJ2-3, with TRBD2 matching 13 bases. From germline, CDR1 is LGHNA and CDR2 YSLEER. This CDR3 region has 16 residues. Trimming cost V 4 bases and J 4 bases; bases outside gene matches: 5. The chain's CDR3 is CASSRGLAGVADTQYF. The DNA for the CDR3 is TGCGCCAGCAGCCGCGGACTAGCGGGGGTCGCAGATACGCAGTATTTT.

The genes are TRBV5-1 and TRBJ1-4; TRBD1 agrees at 8 bases. Germline-derived CDR1 and CDR2 are SGHRS and YFSETQ. V gave up 0 bases and J gave up 5 bases; unmatched junction bases: 6. The CDR3 covers 16 residues. CDR3 sequence: CASSLALRQGNEKLFF. CDR3 nucleotides: TGCGCCAGCAGCTTGGCCTTGAGACAGGGGAATGAAAAACTGTTTTTT.

This clone was recorded only once. The gene calls are TRBV5-1 and TRBJ2-3, with D perhaps matching TRBD2 (6 bases). V lost 2 bases to trimming and J lost 1 base, with 14 bases between them. The CDR3 covers 16 residues. Germline-derived CDR1 and CDR2 are SGHRS and YFSETQ. The CDR3 sequence is CASSFGDFGGTDTQYF. DNA for the CDR3: TGCGCCAGCAGCTTCGGGGACTTTGGAGGCACAGATACGCAGTATTTT. The complete variable domain, with remaining parts taken from reference TRBV5-1 and TRBJ2-3, reads KAGVTQTPRYLIKTRGQQVTLSCSPISGHRSVSWYQQTPGQGLQFLFEYFSETQRNKGNFPGRFSGRQFSNSRSEMNVSTLELGDSALYLCASSFGDFGGTDTQYFGPGTRLTVL.

This clone has just one count. V is TRBV7-2 and J is TRBJ1-4; the match to TRBD1 covers 10 bases. V dropped 6 bases and J dropped 7; count of bases not matched to a gene: 5. The CDR3 covers 14 residues. CDR1 SGHTA and CDR2 FQGNSA come from the germline V gene. CDR3 coding DNA: TGTGCCAGCAGTAGGACAGGGGGGACTGAAAAACTGTTTTTT. Translation gives CASSRTGGTEKLFF. Full variable domain (missing parts from reference TRBV7-2 and TRBJ1-4): GAGVSQSPSNKVTEKGKDVELRCDPISGHTALYWYRQSLGQGLEFLIYFQGNSAPDKSGLPSDRFSAERTGGSVSTLTIQRTQQEDSAVYLCASSRTGGTEKLFFGSGTQLSVL.

The rearrangement links TRBV2 to TRBJ2-5; perhaps TRBD2 as D (5 bases). Trimming removed 5 bases from V and 2 bases from J, with 12 bases in between. This CDR3 is 14 amino acids long. Germline CDR1 reads SNHLY; CDR2 reads FYNNEI. The CDR3 DNA follows: TGTGCCAGCAGTAACCTAGCTCTTCAAGAGACCCAGTACTTC. Translated: CASSNLALQETQYF.

Only one count was recorded for this clone. V and J are TRBV3-1 (or the pseudogene TRBV3-2) and TRBJ2-7; the match to TRBD2 covers 8 bases. Germline loops: CDR1 LGHDT, CDR2 YNNKEL (reference sequence). Unmatched junction bases numbered 9, after V lost 9 bases and J lost 2 bases. The length of the CDR3 is 14 residues. The CDR3 DNA reads as TGTGCCAGTGTAAGCGGGGGCCACCCCTACGAGCAGTACTTC. This codes for CASVSGGHPYEQYF.

This sequence joins TRBV21-1 and TRBJ2-7; the D segment call TRBD1 is taken from the table without a DNA check. TRBV21-1 is a listed pseudogene. CDR3 length: 15 amino acids. CDR3 DNA: TGTGCCAGCAGCTTTCCCGGGACAGGAACCTACGAGCAGTACTTC. This sequence encodes CASSFPGTGTYEQYF.

The rearrangement uses TRBV7-2 and TRBJ2-3, with a possible D match to TRBD1 (5 bases). The CDR3 runs 15 residues. Per the germline V gene, CDR1 is SGHTA and CDR2 is FQGNSA. V lost 1 base, J lost 3 bases, and 11 bases lay in between. CDR3 bases: TGTGCCAGCAGCTTAGGCGGACAAGCGACAGATACGCAGTATTTT. It specifies CASSLGGQATDTQYF.

The rearrangement links TRBV19 to TRBJ1-1, with D perhaps TRBD1 (6 bases). The germline V gene encodes CDR1 LNHDA and CDR2 SQIVND (reference sequence). V gave up 5 bases and J gave up 1 base, with 14 bases separating them. The CDR3 is made up of 15 amino acids. For the CDR3, the DNA is TGTGCCAGTAGTGTAACAGGGTTAGCGAACACTGAAGCTTTCTTT. Translation: CASSVTGLANTEAFF.

This rearrangement joins TRBV7-8 to TRBJ1-6; 8 nucleotides agree with TRBD1. CDR1 SGHVS and CDR2 FQNEAQ come from the germline V gene. With V trimmed by 4 bases and J by 9 bases, 11 bases remained unmatched. The CDR3 spans 16 residues. CDR3 protein: CASSSQGAGQGSPLHF. The CDR3 DNA follows: TGTGCCAGCAGCTCGCAGGGGGCGGGTCAGGGTTCACCCCTCCACTTT.

The chain employs TRBV5-5 and TRBJ1-6; 10 bases fit TRBD1. Per the germline V gene, CDR1 is SGHKS and CDR2 is YYEKEE (reference sequence). The V segment lost 2 bases and the J segment 5 bases; nucleotides outside the gene matches: 1. The CDR3 is 15 residues long. For the CDR3, the DNA is TGTGCCAGCAGCTTTGGACAGGGGGATAATTCACCCCTCCACTTT. Translation: CASSFGQGDNSPLHF.

The V and J genes are TRBV30 and TRBJ1-2; the match to TRBD1 covers 7 bases. The CDR3 covers 13 residues. Germline V gene sequence: CDR1 GTSNPN, CDR2 SVGIG (reference sequence). V trimming: 0 bases; J trimming: 8 bases; junction bases outside the gene matches: 6. CDR3 amino acids: CAWSVPRQGGYTF. CDR3 bases: TGTGCCTGGAGTGTTCCGAGACAGGGAGGCTACACCTTC.